The entry that follows covers one T cell receptor beta chain sequence. Antigen unknown. The sample belongs to a study of blood T cells in healthy people across ages. Study-level points and caveats: TCR beta diversity correlated strongly with naive T cell percentage. Age advanced and TCR beta diversity per million T cells fell, roughly linearly.

Primed by a sample-barcoded 5' primer and a J-beta primer mix, a second PCR proceeded for 7 to 11 cycles. Template switching added a 12-random-nucleotide identifier to every cDNA molecule. Each single sample gave us at least 2.5 million CDR3-containing paired-end reads. TCRdb re-called the 5' RACE reads through MiXCR, storing one row per CDR3 protein. The table records 710,000 or so distinct CDR3 sequences, approximately 21% of them present only once. Germline V CDR1 and CDR2: SQVTM, ANQGSEA. This CDR3 comprises 13 residues. The sequence was obtained from a man between 65 and 85 years old in good health. J is TRBJ2-5 and V is TRBV29-1; a weak D match, TRBD2 (6 bases). With the DNA end fitting TRBJ2-1 better, the J assignment may be wrong. What was sequenced was blood. This chain's CDR3 is CSGAGSIYNEQFF. CDR3 bases: TGCAGCGGGGCGGGGAGCATCTACAATGAGCAGTTCTTC.